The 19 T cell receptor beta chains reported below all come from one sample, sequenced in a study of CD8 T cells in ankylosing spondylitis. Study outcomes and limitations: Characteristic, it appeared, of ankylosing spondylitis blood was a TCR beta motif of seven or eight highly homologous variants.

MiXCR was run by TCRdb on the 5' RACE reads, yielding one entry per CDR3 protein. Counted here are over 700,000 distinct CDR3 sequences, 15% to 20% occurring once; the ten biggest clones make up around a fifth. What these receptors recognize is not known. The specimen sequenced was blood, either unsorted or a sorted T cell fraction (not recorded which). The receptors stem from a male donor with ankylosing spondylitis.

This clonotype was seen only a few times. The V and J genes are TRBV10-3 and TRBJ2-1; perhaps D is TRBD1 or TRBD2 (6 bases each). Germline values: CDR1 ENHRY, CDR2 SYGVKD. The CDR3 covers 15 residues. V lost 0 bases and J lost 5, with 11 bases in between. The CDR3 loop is CAISESGGTNNEQFF. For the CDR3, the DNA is TGTGCCATCAGTGAGTCAGGGGGGACCAACAATGAGCAGTTCTTC.

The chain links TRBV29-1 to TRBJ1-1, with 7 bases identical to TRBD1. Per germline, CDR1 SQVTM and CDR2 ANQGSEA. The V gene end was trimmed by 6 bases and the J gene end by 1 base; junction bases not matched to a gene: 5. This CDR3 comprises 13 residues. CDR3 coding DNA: TGCAGCGTCCCTAACAGGGGGAACACTGAAGCTTTCTTT. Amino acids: CSVPNRGNTEAFF.

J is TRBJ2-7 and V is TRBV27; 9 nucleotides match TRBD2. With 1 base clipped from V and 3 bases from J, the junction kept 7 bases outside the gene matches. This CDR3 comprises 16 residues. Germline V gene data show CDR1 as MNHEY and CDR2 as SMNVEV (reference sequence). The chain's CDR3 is CASSLLGGRAYYEQYF. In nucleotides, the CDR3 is TGTGCCAGCAGTTTATTAGGCGGGAGGGCCTACTACGAGCAGTACTTC.

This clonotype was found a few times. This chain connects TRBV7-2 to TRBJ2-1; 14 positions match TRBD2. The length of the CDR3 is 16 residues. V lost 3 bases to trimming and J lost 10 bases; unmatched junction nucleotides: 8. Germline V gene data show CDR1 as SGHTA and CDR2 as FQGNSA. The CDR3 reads CASSFTHRTSGGEQFF. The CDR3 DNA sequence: TGTGCCAGCAGCTTTACACACCGGACTAGCGGGGGGGAGCAGTTCTTC. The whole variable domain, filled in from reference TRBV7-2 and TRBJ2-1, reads GAGVSQSPSNKVTEKGKDVELRCDPISGHTALYWYRQSLGQGLEFLIYFQGNSAPDKSGLPSDRFSAERTGGSVSTLTIQRTQQEDSAVYLCASSFTHRTSGGEQFFGPGTRLTVL.

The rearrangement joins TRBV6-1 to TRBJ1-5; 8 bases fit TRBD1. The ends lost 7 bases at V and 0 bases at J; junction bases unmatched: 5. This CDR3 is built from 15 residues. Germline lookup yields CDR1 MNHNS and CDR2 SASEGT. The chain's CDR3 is CASTTGEYSNQPQHF. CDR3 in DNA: TGTGCCAGCACGACAGGGGAATATAGCAATCAGCCCCAGCATTTT.

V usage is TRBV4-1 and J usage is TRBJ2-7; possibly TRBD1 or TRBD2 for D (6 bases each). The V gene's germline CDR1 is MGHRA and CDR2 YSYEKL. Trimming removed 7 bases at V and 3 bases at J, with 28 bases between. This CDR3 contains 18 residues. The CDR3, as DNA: TGCGCCAGCAAACCTTCGGACAGTCCAACCTGGGAGGTCTACGAGCAGTACTTC. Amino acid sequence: CASKPSDSPTWEVYEQYF.

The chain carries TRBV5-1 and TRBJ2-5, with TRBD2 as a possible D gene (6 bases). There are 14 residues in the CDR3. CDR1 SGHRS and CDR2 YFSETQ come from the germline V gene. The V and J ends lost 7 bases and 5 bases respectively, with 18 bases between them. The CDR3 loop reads CASRQVGGSETQYF. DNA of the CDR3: TGCGCCAGCCGCCAAGTGGGGGGTAGCGAGACCCAGTACTTC.

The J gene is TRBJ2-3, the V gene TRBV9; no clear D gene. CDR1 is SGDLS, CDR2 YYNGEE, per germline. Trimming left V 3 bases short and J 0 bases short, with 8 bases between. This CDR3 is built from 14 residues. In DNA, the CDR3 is TGTGCCAGCAGCGGAGTCTATAGCACAGATACGCAGTATTTT. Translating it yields CASSGVYSTDTQYF.

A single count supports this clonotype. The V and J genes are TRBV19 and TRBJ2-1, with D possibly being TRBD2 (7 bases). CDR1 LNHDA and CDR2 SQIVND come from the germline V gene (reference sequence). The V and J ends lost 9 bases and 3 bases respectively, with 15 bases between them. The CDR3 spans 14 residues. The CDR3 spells CASSPGGGYNEQFF. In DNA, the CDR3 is TGTGCCAGCAGCCCGGGGGGCGGCTACAATGAGCAGTTCTTC. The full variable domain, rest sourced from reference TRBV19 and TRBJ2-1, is DGGITQSPKYLFRKEGQNVTLSCEQNLNHDAMYWYRQDPGQGLRLIYYSQIVNDFQKGDIAEGYSVSREKKESFPLTVTSAQKNPTAFYLCASSPGGGYNEQFFGPGTRLTVL.

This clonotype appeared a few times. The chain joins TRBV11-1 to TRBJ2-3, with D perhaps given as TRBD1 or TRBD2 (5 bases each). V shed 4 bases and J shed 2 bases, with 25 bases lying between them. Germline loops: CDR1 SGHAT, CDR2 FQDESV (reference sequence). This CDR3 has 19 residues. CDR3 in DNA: TGTGCCAGCAGCTCGACCGGGACGCGATCCATGGTACTCACAGATACGCAGTATTTT. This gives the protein CASSSTGTRSMVLTDTQYF.

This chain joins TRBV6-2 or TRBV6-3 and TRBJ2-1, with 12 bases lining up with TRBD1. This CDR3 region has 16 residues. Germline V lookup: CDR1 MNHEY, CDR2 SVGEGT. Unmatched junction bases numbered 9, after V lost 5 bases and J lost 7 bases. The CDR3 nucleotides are TGTGCCAGCAGTCCTAGCCGGGACAGGGGGCTGAATGAGCAGTTCTTC. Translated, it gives CASSPSRDRGLNEQFF.

As DNA, the CDR3 is TGCGCCAGCAGCTTGGGGAGCCCAGCTCTAATGAACATTCAGTACTTC. It translates to CASSLGSPALMNIQYF. The rearrangement links TRBV5-1 to TRBJ2-4; unclear D gene. V lost 0 bases and J lost 7, with 17 bases in between. Germline assignment: CDR1 SGHRS and CDR2 YFSETQ. This CDR3 region has 16 residues.

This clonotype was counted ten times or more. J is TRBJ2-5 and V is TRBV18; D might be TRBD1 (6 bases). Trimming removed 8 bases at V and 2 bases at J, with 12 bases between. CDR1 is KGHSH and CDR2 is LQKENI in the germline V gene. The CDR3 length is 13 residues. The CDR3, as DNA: TGTGCCAGCAGCCCGGGACAACAAGAGACCCAGTACTTC. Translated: CASSPGQQETQYF.

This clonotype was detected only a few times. This CDR3 is CASSSGIEAFF. DNA for the CDR3: TGTGCCAGCAGCTCCGGGATCGAAGCTTTCTTT. V usage is TRBV5-6 and J usage is TRBJ1-1; D is ambiguous. This CDR3 spans 11 amino acids. CDR1 and CDR2 (germline): SGHDT, YYEEEE. Deletions cut 3 bases from V and 8 bases from J, with 8 bases between.

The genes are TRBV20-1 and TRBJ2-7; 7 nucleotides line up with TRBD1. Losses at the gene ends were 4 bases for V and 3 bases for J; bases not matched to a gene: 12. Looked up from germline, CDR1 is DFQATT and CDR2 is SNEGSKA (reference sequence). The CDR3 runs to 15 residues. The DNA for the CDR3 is TGCAGTGCTACCACAGGGGCCATAGGGGGCTACGAGCAGTACTTC. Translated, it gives CSATTGAIGGYEQYF.

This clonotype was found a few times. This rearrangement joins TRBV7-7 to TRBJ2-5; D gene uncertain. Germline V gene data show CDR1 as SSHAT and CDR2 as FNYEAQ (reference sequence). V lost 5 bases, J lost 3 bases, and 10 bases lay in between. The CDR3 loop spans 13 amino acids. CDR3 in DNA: TGTGCCAGCAGCGCCCTCCCCAAAGAGACCCAGTACTTC. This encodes CASSALPKETQYF.

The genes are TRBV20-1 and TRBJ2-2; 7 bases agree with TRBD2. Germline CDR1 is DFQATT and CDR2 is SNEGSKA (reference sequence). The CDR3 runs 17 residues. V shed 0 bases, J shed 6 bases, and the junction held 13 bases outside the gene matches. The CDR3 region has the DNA TGCAGTGCTAGAGATCCTAGCGGCCTTTTTTTCGCCGGGGAGCTGTTTTTT. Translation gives CSARDPSGLFFAGELFF.

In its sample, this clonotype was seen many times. The CDR3 region has the DNA TGTGCCAGCAGCGTTCACGCAGGGCAAGAGACCCAGTACTTC. Amino acid sequence: CASSVHAGQETQYF. The rearrangement uses TRBV9 and TRBJ2-5; a weak D match, TRBD1 (5 bases). The CDR3 is made up of 14 amino acids. Germline-derived CDR1 and CDR2 are SGDLS and YYNGEE. V dropped 2 bases and J dropped 2 bases, with 10 bases sitting between them.

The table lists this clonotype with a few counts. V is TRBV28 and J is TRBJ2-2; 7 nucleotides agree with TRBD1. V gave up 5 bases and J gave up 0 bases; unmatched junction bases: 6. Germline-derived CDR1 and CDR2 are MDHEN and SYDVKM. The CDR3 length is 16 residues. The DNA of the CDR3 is TGTGCCAGCAGTGCTCTTGGGACAGCGAACACCGGGGAGCTGTTTTTT. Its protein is CASSALGTANTGELFF.